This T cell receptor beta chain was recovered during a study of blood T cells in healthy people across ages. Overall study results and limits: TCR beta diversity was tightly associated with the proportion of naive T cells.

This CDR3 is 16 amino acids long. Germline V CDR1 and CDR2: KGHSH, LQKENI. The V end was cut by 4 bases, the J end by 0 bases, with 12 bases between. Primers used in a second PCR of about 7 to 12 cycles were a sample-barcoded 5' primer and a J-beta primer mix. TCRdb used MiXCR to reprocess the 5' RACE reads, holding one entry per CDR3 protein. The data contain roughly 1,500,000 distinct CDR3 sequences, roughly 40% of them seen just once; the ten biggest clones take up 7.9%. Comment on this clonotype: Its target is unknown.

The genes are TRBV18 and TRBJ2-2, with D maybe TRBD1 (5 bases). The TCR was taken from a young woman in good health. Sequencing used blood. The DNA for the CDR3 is TGTGCCAGCTCACGTCGTCAGGGTACGAACACCGGGGAGCTGTTTTTT. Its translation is CASSRRQGTNTGELFF.